This is a list of T cell receptor beta chains from one sample in a study of identical twins. In TCRdb, the 5' RACE reads were re-called with MiXCR into one record per CDR3 protein. The sample holds around 530,000 distinct CDR3 sequences, about 15% seen once. These sequences were also reported in another study, on yellow fever vaccine responses in identical twins.

The sequenced sample consisted of CD4+ T cells sorted from blood. Source of these receptors: a young woman in good health. CDR3s include the opening cysteine and the closing phenylalanine or tryptophan.

TRBJ2-3,TRBV12-3/TRBV12-4,CASTPERGGYTDTQYF
TRBJ2-1,TRBV4-1,CASSQALAGLSYNERFF
TRBJ2-6,TRBV28,CASSLLAGWMSSGANVLTF
TRBJ2-1,TRBV24-1,CATSDWGGLRNEQFF
TRBJ2-1,TRBV15,CATSERGSSYNEQFF
TRBJ2-2,TRBV10-1,CASGEVTGELFF
TRBJ2-2,TRBV14,CASSQEPETGGWVNTGELFF
TRBJ2-4,TRBV29-1,CSARETSMTKNIQYF
TRBJ1-1,TRBV29-1,CSVGQNRGPAFF
TRBJ2-2,TRBV7-3,CASSKGSANTGELFF
TRBJ2-1,TRBV5-1,CASTSGGAGNEQFF
TRBJ2-1,TRBV10-3,CAISESKREGLGEQFF
TRBJ2-7,TRBV5-1,CASSLRERQKSLWF
TRBJ2-3,TRBV7-9,CASSLWAGASTDTQYF
TRBJ2-3,TRBV27,CASSSRLSSDTQYF
TRBJ1-5,TRBV6-2/TRBV6-3,CASSYPQGGQPQHF
TRBJ2-1,TRBV6-2/TRBV6-3,CASSYVVYNEQFF
TRBJ2-3,TRBV7-3,CASSLKAGGLDTQYF
TRBJ1-6,TRBV2,CASSTEERSASPLHF
TRBJ2-5,TRBV4-1,CASSHLQAGGPRETQYF
TRBJ2-7,TRBV6-1,CASSEQQSYEQYF